A selection of T cell receptor beta chains follows, all from one sample in a study of OX40 agonist ivuxolimab in advanced cancers. Profiling relied on immunoSEQ multiplex PCR, and the TCRdb table lists in-frame clones only, not all of them. The sample includes 30,000 to 35,000 clones, roughly 80% of them seen just once. The sample consisted of CD4+ or CD8+ T cells sorted from blood, taken in a trial of the OX40 agonist ivuxolimab. Receptors originate from an adult with an advanced solid tumor such as melanoma, head and neck, liver or kidney cancer. Both conserved end residues are part of each CDR3. The order of the fields is J gene, clone size, V gene, D gene, CDR3 DNA, CDR3 protein. D genes are given only for firm matches. Size values are once, few and many counts, or a class for expanded clones, and some rows have none.

>TRBJ2-7|.|TRBV10-3|.
TGTGCCATCAGTGGCTCCCCGGGGTCCTACGAGCAGTACTTC
CAISGSPGSYEQYF
>TRBJ2-4|.|TRBV28|.
TGTGCCAGCAGTCTAGACCACAGGGCCCAAAACATTCAGTACTTC
CASSLDHRAQNIQYF
>TRBJ1-6|.|TRBV2|.
TGTGCCAGCAGTAGACAGCGAACGGGTAATTCACCCCTCCACTTT
CASSRQRTGNSPLHF
>TRBJ1-3|.|TRBV6-6|.
TGTGCCAGCAGCAGAGCGCGCTCTGGAAACACCATATATTTT
CASSRARSGNTIYF
>TRBJ1-4|.|TRBV4-3|TRBD1
TGCGCCAGCAGCCTACTGACAGGGCATGAAAAACTGTTTTTT
CASSLLTGHEKLFF
>TRBJ1-2|.|TRBV2|.
TGTGCCAGCGCAGTCGAGGTAGCCGGGAAAGGCTACACCTTC
CASAVEVAGKGYTF
>TRBJ1-5|.|TRBV30|.
TGTGCCTGGAGCGCCGTAGGGCGGAATAATCAGCCCCAGCATTTT
CAWSAVGRNNQPQHF
>TRBJ1-5|.|TRBV2|TRBD1
TGTGCCAGCAGTGGGGGACAGGGGCCATATCAGCCCCAGCATTTT
CASSGGQGPYQPQHF
>TRBJ2-2|once|TRBV4-1|.
TGCGCCAGCAGCCAAGACGGACACTATCCAACCGGGGAGCTGTTTTTT
CASSQDGHYPTGELFF
>TRBJ1-5|few|TRBV19|.
TGTGCCAGCTACGGGGGATTGAGTCAGCCCCAGCATTTT
CASYGGLSQPQHF
>TRBJ1-1|once|TRBV19|.
TGTGCCAGTAGTAAGGTGGGGGAGAGGGAAGCTTTCTTT
CASSKVGEREAFF
>TRBJ2-1|.|TRBV6-5|.
TGTGCCAGCAAGTCGGGGAGGTATACCGATGAGCAGTTCTTC
CASKSGRYTDEQFF
>TRBJ1-3|.|TRBV15|.
TGTGCCACCAGCAGAGATAGAGACACCATATATTTT
CATSRDRDTIYF
>TRBJ2-5|.|TRBV5-8|.
TGTGCCAGCAGCTCGGGACCCCAGGAGACCCAGTACTTC
CASSSGPQETQYF
>TRBJ2-7|.|TRBV28|.
TGTGCCAGCAGTTTTGGGACGGTTAATAGGTACGAGCAGTACTTC
CASSFGTVNRYEQYF
>TRBJ2-5|once|TRBV27|.
TGTGCCAGCAGCCGAAGGAGTTTTCCCCAGGAGACCCAGTACTTC
CASSRRSFPQETQYF
>TRBJ1-2|.|TRBV30|.
TGTGCCTGGAACCCTAGAGTCGGCGCGGGAGGCTCCTTTAACTATGGCTACACCTTC
CAWNPRVGAGGSFNYGYTF
>TRBJ2-7|.|TRBV19|.
TGTGCCAGTAGTAAAGGGGGGACAGTCTACGAGCAGTACTTC
CASSKGGTVYEQYF
>TRBJ1-6|few|TRBV2|.
TGTGCCAGCAGTGTGGGGAATTCACCCCTCCACTTT
CASSVGNSPLHF
>TRBJ1-3|few|TRBV30|TRBD1
TGTGCTTACCGACAGGGTGGAAACACCATATATTTT
CAYRQGGNTIYF
>TRBJ2-3|.|TRBV13|TRBD2
TGTGCCAGCAGCCGAAGACTAGCGGGAATGGGAGATACGCAGTATTTT
CASSRRLAGMGDTQYF
>TRBJ2-2|.|TRBV11-3|.
TGTGCCAGCAGCTCGTCGAGGGCCGGGGAGCTGTTTTTT
CASSSSRAGELFF
>TRBJ1-2|.|TRBV12-5|.
TGTGCTAGTGGTTTGGCTCCAAACGCCGGGGCCCATGGCTACACCTTC
CASGLAPNAGAHGYTF
>TRBJ1-2|.|TRBV6-5|TRBD1
TGTGCCAGCAGTTCCATGACAGGGCCTAACTATGGCTACACCTTC
CASSSMTGPNYGYTF
>TRBJ1-4|.|TRBV19|.
TGTGCCAGTAGTCGCGAGTCGGGGAATAATGAAAAACTGTTTTTT
CASSRESGNNEKLFF
>TRBJ2-1|.|TRBV5-1|TRBD2
TGCGCCAGCAGCTCCCCTGGACTAGCGGGTCTTAATGAGCAGTTCTTC
CASSSPGLAGLNEQFF
>TRBJ2-7|.|TRBV18|.
TGTGCCAGCTCACTACGGGGCTACGAGCAGTACTTC
CASSLRGYEQYF
>TRBJ2-1|.|TRBV15|.
TGTGCCACCAGCAGAGTAGTGCTAGATCATAATGAGCAGTTCTTC
CATSRVVLDHNEQFF
>TRBJ1-5|.|TRBV5-6|.
TGTGCCAGCAGTCTCAGGGAGGCCCTGCCCCAGCATTTT
CASSLREALPQHF
>TRBJ2-1|.|TRBV7-2|TRBD2
TGTGCCAGCAGCCACCCGGGACTAGCGGGAGACAATGAGCAGTTCTTC
CASSHPGLAGDNEQFF
>TRBJ1-1|.|TRBV7-9|.
TGTGCCAGCAGCTTAGTCCAGGGGCGAGCTTTCTTT
CASSLVQGRAFF
>TRBJ1-4|.|TRBV28|.
TGTGCCAGCAGTGGGCAGGGTGCTAATGAAAAACTGTTTTTT
CASSGQGANEKLFF
>TRBJ1-1|.|TRBV19|.
TGTGCCAGTAGCTCCCCAGGGGAAGCTAACACTGAAGCTTTCTTT
CASSSPGEANTEAFF
>TRBJ1-4|.|TRBV7-2|TRBD1
TGTGCCAGCAGCTGGACAGGAAATGAAAAACTGTTTTTT
CASSWTGNEKLFF
>TRBJ1-6|.|TRBV7-2|.
TGTGCCAGCAGCTCTCTAACGGAACATTCACCCCTCCACTTT
CASSSLTEHSPLHF
>TRBJ1-2|.|TRBV4-2|.
TGTGCCAGCAGCCAAGCGGTGAGCCAGGCCCGCTATGGCTACACCTTC
CASSQAVSQARYGYTF
>TRBJ1-5|once|TRBV6-6|.
TGTGCCAGCAGGAGAGAGGGAGCTAGCAATCAGCCCCAGCATTTT
CASRREGASNQPQHF
>TRBJ2-7|.|TRBV5-1|.
TGCGCCAGCAGCTTGGGTACCCGCGTTACCTACGAGCAGTACTTC
CASSLGTRVTYEQYF
>TRBJ2-3|.|TRBV7-6|.
TGTGCCAGCAGCTTAGACACGAATCGAGATACGCAGTATTTT
CASSLDTNRDTQYF
>TRBJ1-1|.|TRBV18|TRBD1
TGTGCCAGCTCTCCCGACAGGGCCCCTGAAGCTTTCTTT
CASSPDRAPEAFF
>TRBJ2-4|.|TRBV4-1|.
TGCGCCAGCAGCGAACAGGAGGGACGTTCAAACATTCAGTACTTC
CASSEQEGRSNIQYF
>TRBJ2-7|few|TRBV7-9|TRBD2
TGTGCCAGCAGCGCCGGGACTAGCCTTTGGGAGCAGTACTTC
CASSAGTSLWEQYF
>TRBJ2-1|.|TRBV18|TRBD2
TGTGCCAGCTCACCGGGACTAGCGTTCAATGAGCAGTTCTTC
CASSPGLAFNEQFF
>TRBJ2-5|.|TRBV6-5|TRBD2
TGTGCCAGCAGCCCCCGGCGGGGGACGACCCAGTACTTC
CASSPRRGTTQYF
>TRBJ2-5|.|TRBV7-2|.
TGTGCCAGCAGCTTCGGCGGACAAGAGACCCAGTACTTC
CASSFGGQETQYF
>TRBJ2-7|.|TRBV19|TRBD2
TGTGCCAGTAGTACCCGGACAGCCCTTCTCGGGACTAGTAGCGAGCAGTACTTC
CASSTRTALLGTSSEQYF
>TRBJ1-1|few|TRBV30|.
TGTGCCTGGAGTGTACGGGGCGAAGCTTTCTTT
CAWSVRGEAFF
>TRBJ1-1|few|TRBV5-1|.
TGCGCCAGCAGCTTGGAGTACGTGAACACTGAAGCTTTCTTT
CASSLEYVNTEAFF
>TRBJ2-7|.|TRBV7-9|.
TGTGCCAGCAGCTTAGCCGGTACAGATCTCGAGCAGTACTTC
CASSLAGTDLEQYF
>TRBJ2-7|.|TRBV14|.
TGTGCCAGCAGCCAAGGTCTGGCAGGGACCTACGAGCAGTACTTC
CASSQGLAGTYEQYF